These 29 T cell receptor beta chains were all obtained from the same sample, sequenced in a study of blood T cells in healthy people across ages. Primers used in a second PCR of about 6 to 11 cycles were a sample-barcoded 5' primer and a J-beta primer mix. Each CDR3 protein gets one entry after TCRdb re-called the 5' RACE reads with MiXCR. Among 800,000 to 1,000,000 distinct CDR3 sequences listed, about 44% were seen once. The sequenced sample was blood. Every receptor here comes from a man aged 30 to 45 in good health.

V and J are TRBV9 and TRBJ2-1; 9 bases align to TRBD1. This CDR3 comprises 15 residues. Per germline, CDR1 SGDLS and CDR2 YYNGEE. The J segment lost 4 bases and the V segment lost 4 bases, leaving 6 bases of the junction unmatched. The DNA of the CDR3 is TGTGCCAGCAGCCCGATCGGGACAGGGTACAATGAGCAGTTCTTC. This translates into CASSPIGTGYNEQFF. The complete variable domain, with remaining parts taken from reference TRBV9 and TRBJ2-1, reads DSGVTQTPKHLITATGQRVTLRCSPRSGDLSVYWYQQSLDQGLQFLIQYYNGEERAKGNILERFSAQQFPDLHSELNLSSLELGDSALYFCASSPIGTGYNEQFFGPGTRLTVL.

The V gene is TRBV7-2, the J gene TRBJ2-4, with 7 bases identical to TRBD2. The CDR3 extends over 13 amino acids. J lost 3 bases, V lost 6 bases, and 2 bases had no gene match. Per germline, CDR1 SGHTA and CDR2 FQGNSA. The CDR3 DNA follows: TGTGCCAGCAGTGGCGGGGGCAAAAACATTCAGTACTTC. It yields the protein CASSGGGKNIQYF. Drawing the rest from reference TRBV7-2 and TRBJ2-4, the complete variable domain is GAGVSQSPSNKVTEKGKDVELRCDPISGHTALYWYRQSLGQGLEFLIYFQGNSAPDKSGLPSDRFSAERTGGSVSTLTIQRTQQEDSAVYLCASSGGGKNIQYFGAGTRLSVL.

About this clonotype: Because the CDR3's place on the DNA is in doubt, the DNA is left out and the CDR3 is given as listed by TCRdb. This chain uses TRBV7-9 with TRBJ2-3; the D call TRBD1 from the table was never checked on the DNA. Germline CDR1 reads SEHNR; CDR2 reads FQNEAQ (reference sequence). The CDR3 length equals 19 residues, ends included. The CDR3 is CASSFFGPGRFSSTDTQYF.

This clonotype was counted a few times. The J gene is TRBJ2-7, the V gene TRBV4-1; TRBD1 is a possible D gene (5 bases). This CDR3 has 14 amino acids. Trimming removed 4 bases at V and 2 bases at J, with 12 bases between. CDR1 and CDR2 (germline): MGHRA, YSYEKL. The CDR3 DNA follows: TGCGCCAGCAGCCCGAGACAGAAGCCCTACGAGCAGTACTTC. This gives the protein CASSPRQKPYEQYF.

The CDR3 DNA sequence: TGTGCCAGCAGTTTGTGGGTGGGGGGGAGCTCCTACAATGAGCAGTTCTTC. Amino acid sequence: CASSLWVGGSSYNEQFF. The rearrangement links TRBV12-3 or TRBV12-4 to TRBJ2-1; 7 bases line up with TRBD2. The CDR3 length is 17 residues. The V gene end was trimmed by 3 bases and the J gene end by 0 bases; junction bases not matched to a gene: 8.

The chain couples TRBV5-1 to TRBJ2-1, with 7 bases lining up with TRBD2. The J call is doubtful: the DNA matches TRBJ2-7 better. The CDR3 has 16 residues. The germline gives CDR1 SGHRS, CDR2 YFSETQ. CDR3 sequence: CASSGPGGPSYNEQYF. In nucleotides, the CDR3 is TGCGCCAGCAGCGGTCCGGGGGGACCCTCCTACAATGAGCAGTACTTC.

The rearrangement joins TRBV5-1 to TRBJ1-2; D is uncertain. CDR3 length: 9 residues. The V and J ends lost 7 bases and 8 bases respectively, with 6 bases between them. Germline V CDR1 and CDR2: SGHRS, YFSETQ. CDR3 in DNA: TGCGCCAGCTGTCGGGGCTACACCTTC. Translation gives CASCRGYTF.

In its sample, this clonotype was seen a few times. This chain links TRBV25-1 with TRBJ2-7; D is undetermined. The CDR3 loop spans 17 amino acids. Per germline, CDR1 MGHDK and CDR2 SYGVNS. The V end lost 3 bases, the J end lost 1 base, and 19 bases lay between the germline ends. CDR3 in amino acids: CASSEDGQRESSYEQYF. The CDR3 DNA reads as TGTGCCAGCAGTGAGGATGGGCAGAGAGAGTCTTCCTACGAGCAGTACTTC.

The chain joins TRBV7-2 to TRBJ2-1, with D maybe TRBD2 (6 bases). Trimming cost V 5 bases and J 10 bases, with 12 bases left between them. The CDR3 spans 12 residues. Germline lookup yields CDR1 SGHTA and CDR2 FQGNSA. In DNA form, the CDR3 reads TGTGCCAGCAGCGAGACTAGTGACGAGCAGTTCTTC. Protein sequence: CASSETSDEQFF.

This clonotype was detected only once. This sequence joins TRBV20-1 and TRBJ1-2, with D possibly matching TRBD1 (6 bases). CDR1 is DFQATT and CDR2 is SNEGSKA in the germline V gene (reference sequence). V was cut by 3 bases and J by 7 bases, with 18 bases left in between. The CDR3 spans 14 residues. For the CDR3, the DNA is TGCAGTGCTAGGGAAGGGACACTAGGGGCTGGCTACACCTTC. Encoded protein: CSAREGTLGAGYTF.

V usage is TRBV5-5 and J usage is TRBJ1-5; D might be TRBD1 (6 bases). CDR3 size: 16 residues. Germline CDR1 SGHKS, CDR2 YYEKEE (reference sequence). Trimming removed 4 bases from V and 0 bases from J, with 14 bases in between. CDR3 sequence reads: CASSSAGDYSNQPQHF. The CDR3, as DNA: TGTGCCAGCAGCAGCGCAGGGGACTATAGCAATCAGCCCCAGCATTTT.

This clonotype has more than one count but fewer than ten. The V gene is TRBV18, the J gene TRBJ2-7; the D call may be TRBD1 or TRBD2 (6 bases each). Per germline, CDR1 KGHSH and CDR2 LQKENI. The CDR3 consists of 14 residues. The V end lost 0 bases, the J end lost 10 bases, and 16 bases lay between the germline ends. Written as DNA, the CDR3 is TGTGCCAGCTCACCACCCGTCGGGGGCGAAACCCAGTACTTC. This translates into CASSPPVGGETQYF.

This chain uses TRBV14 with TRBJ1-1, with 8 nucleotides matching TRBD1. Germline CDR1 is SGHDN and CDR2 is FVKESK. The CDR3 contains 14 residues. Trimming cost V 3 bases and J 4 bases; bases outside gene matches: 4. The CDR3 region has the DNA TGTGCCAGCAGCCACGACAGGGGAACCACTGAAGCTTTCTTT. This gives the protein CASSHDRGTTEAFF.

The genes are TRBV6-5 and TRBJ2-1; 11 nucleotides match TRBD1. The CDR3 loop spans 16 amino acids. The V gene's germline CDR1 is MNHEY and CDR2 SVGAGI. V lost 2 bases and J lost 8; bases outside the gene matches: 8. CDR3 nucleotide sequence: TGTGCCAGCAGTTACAAGCGGGACAGGGGGTTTCATGAGCAGTTCTTC. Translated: CASSYKRDRGFHEQFF.

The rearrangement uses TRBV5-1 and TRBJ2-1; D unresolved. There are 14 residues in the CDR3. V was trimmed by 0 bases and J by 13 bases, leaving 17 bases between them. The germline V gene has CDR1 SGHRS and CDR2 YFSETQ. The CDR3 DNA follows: TGCGCCAGCAGCTTGGATCCCAGCCAAGAGACCCAGTTCTTC. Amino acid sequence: CASSLDPSQETQFF.

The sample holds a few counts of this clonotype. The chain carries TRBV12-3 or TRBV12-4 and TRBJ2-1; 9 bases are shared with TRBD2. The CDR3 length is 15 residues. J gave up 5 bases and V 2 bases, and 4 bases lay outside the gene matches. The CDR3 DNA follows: TGTGCCAGCAGTTTAACGGGACTAGCCGACAATGAGCAGTTCTTC. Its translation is CASSLTGLADNEQFF.

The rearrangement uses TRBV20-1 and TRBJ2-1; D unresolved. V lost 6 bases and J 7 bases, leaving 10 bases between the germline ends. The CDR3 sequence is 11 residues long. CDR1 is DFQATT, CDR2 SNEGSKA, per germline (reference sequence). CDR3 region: CSAILGNEQFF. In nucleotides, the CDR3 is TGCAGTGCCATCCTGGGGAATGAGCAGTTCTTC.

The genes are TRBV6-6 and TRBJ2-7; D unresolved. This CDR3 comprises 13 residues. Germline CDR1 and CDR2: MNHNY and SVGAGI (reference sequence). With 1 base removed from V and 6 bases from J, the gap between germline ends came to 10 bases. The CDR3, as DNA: TGTGCCAGCAGTTACTATGGATCTGGCGAGCAGTACTTC. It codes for CASSYYGSGEQYF.

The CDR3, as DNA: TGTGCCAGCAGAATGACAGGGATGACCGGGGAGCTGTTTTTT. It translates to CASRMTGMTGELFF. The genes are TRBV2 and TRBJ2-2; 7 bases agree with TRBD1. Germline CDR1 is SNHLY and CDR2 is FYNNEI. With 6 bases clipped from V and 5 bases from J, the junction kept 6 bases outside the gene matches. This CDR3 has 14 amino acids. The full variable domain, with the rest looked up from reference TRBV2 and TRBJ2-2, is EPEVTQTPSHQVTQMGQEVILRCVPISNHLYFYWYRQILGQKVEFLVSFYNNEISEKSEIFDDQFSVERPDGSNFTLKIRSTKLEDSAMYFCASRMTGMTGELFFGEGSRLTVL.

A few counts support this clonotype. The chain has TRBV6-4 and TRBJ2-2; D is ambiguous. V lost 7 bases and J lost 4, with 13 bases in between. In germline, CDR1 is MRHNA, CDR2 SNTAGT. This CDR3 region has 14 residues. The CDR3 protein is CASTEEGSTGELFF. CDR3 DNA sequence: TGTGCCAGCACCGAGGAAGGGTCCACCGGGGAGCTGTTTTTT.

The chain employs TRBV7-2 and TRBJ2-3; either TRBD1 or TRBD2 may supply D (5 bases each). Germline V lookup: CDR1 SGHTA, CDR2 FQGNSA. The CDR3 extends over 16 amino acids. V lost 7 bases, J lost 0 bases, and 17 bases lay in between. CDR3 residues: CASTNRGISSTDTQYF. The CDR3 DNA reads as TGTGCCAGCACCAATCGGGGCATTTCTAGCACAGATACGCAGTATTTT. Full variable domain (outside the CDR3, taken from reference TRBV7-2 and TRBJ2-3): GAGVSQSPSNKVTEKGKDVELRCDPISGHTALYWYRQSLGQGLEFLIYFQGNSAPDKSGLPSDRFSAERTGGSVSTLTIQRTQQEDSAVYLCASTNRGISSTDTQYFGPGTRLTVL.

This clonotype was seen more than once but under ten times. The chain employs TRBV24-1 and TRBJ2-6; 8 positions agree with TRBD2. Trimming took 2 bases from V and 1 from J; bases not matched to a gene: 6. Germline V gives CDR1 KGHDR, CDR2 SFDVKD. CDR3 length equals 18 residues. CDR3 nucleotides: TGTGCCACCAGTGATTCGGGGGGGAGGAATTCTGGGGCCAACGTCCTGACTTTC. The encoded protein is CATSDSGGRNSGANVLTF.

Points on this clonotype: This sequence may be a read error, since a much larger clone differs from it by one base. In DNA form, the CDR3 reads TGTGCCAGCAGTTTTTTGACCTACGAGCAGTACTTC. This translates into CASSFLTYEQYF. The chain carries TRBV12-3 or TRBV12-4 and TRBJ2-7; no reliable D call. This CDR3 region has 12 residues. Trimming removed 3 bases at V and 2 bases at J, with 5 bases between.

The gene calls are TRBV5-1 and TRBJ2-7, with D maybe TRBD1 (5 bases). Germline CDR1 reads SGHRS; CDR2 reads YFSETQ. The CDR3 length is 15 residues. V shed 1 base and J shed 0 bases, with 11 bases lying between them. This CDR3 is CASSLFQGSSYEQYF. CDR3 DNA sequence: TGCGCCAGCAGCTTGTTTCAGGGATCCTCCTACGAGCAGTACTTC.

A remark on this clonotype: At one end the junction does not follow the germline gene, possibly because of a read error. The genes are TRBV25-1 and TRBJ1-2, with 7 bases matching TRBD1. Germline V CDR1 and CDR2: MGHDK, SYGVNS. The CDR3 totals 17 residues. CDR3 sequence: CASSVSTTGTSNYGHTF. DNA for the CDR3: TGTGCCAGCAGTGTCTCAACGACAGGGACCTCTAACTATGGCCACACCTTC.

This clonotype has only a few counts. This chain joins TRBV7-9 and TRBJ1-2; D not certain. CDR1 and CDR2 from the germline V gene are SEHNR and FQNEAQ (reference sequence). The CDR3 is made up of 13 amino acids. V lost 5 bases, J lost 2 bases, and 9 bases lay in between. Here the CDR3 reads CASSPILNYGYTF. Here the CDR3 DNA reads TGTGCCAGCAGCCCCATTTTGAACTATGGCTACACCTTC.

CDR3 nucleotide sequence: TGTGCCAGCAGTTTAGCCCCGGGGCTACAGGGTATAAATTCACCCCTCCACTTT. Translating it yields CASSLAPGLQGINSPLHF. V is TRBV28 and J is TRBJ1-6, with D maybe TRBD1 (6 bases). The CDR3 loop spans 18 amino acids. The germline V gene encodes CDR1 MDHEN and CDR2 SYDVKM. The germline V and J ends were trimmed by 2 bases and 7 bases, with 21 bases remaining between them.

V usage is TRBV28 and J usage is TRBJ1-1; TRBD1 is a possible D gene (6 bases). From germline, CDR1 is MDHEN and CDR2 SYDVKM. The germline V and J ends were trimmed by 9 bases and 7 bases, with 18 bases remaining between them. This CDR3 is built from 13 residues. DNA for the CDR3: TGTGCCAGTCAAAACCCAGGACAGCTTGAAGCTTTCTTT. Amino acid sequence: CASQNPGQLEAFF.

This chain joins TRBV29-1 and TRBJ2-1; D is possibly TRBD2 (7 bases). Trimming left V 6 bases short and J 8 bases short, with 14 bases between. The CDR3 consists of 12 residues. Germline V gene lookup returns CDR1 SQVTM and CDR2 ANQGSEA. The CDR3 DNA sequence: TGCAGCGTGAGGGGGAGGGCGGATGAGCAGTTCTTC. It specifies CSVRGRADEQFF.